The clone carrying this T cell receptor (beta chain) came up once. This CDR3 has 14 residues. Trimming removed 4 bases at V and 7 bases at J, with 13 bases between. CDR1 is MGHRA, CDR2 YSYEKL, per germline. An assay was performed, and its level was deep. Clones were sequenced by immunoSEQ multiplex PCR, and TCRdb holds only the in-frame ones, with some missing. Of 450,000 to 650,000 clones in the sample, roughly 72% were seen once. These data come from a study of shared clonotypes between healthy human individuals. It was about 100 million PBMCs that unsorted samples used for genomic DNA. The clonotype was recovered from a woman aged 35 to 49 in good health. Some clones in this sample may be carry-over from other donors' samples. Source material: PBMCs. This sequence joins TRBV4-1 and TRBJ2-2; D is uncertain. CDR3 sequence (DNA): TGCGCCAGCAGCCGCCTTTTGGAGTTCGGGGAGCTGTTTTTT. Protein sequence: CASSRLLEFGELFF.